Presented here are 7 T cell receptor beta chains from one specimen sequenced in a study of regulatory T cells in long-lasting Graves disease. This sample's time point: newly diagnosed GD, antithyroid drugs for less than 3 months. The TCR library used RNA extracted from PBMCs. Building the TCR beta libraries relied on iRepertoire HTBI primers, and CDR3 regions underwent Arm-PCR. TCRdb re-analysed the multiplex PCR reads in MiXCR, keeping a single row per CDR3 protein. This sample yields a few hundred thousand distinct CDR3 sequences, of which roughly 21% are seen a single time; 14% belongs to the top ten. Here the sequenced sample was peripheral blood mononuclear cells (PBMCs), taken at new diagnosis, from a patient treated with antithyroid drugs. These receptors were taken from a female donor with Graves disease.

This clonotype was recorded many times. The chain couples TRBV7-2 to TRBJ1-5; tentatively, D is TRBD1 (5 bases). The CDR3 sequence is 16 residues long. V lost 2 bases, J lost 2 bases, and 13 bases lay in between. CDR1 SGHTA and CDR2 FQGNSA come from the germline V gene. The CDR3 sequence is CASSLYPGRGNQPQHF. The DNA for the CDR3 is TGTGCCAGCAGCTTATACCCAGGGAGAGGCAATCAGCCCCAGCATTTT. The full variable domain, rest sourced from reference TRBV7-2 and TRBJ1-5, is GAGVSQSPSNKVTEKGKDVELRCDPISGHTALYWYRQSLGQGLEFLIYFQGNSAPDKSGLPSDRFSAERTGGSVSTLTIQRTQQEDSAVYLCASSLYPGRGNQPQHFGDGTRLSIL.

The chain carries TRBV19 and TRBJ1-5; weak D call: TRBD1 (6 bases). The CDR3 extends over 13 amino acids. Deletions cut 9 bases from V and 7 bases from J, with 16 bases between. CDR1 LNHDA and CDR2 SQIVND come from the germline V gene (reference sequence). Written as DNA, the CDR3 is TGTGCCAGCGCGGGGGCTGCTACCCAGCCCCAGCATTTT. This gives the protein CASAGAATQPQHF.

This clonotype occurred many times. The CDR3 here is CSARGPLGETQYF. The CDR3 coding sequence is TGCAGTGCTAGAGGGCCTTTAGGGGAGACCCAGTACTTC. The V gene is TRBV20-1, the J gene TRBJ2-5; D is uncertain. Germline V gene sequence: CDR1 DFQATT, CDR2 SNEGSKA (reference sequence). Deletions cut 1 base from V and 5 bases from J, with 11 bases between. The CDR3 loop spans 13 amino acids.

This clonotype was detected a few times. V is TRBV28 and J is TRBJ2-1; 11 nucleotides agree with TRBD2. Germline CDR1 is MDHEN and CDR2 is SYDVKM. With V trimmed by 6 bases and J by 15 bases, 16 bases remained unmatched. This CDR3 has 15 residues. CDR3: CASSSLAGGPGVGFF. In DNA form, the CDR3 reads TGTGCCAGCAGCTCCTTAGCGGGAGGGCCCGGTGTTGGGTTCTTC.

With regard to this clonotype: It may be a read error: a sequence one base away is much more abundant. The V gene is TRBV9, the J gene TRBJ2-7; 11 nucleotides line up with TRBD2. The CDR3 sequence is 16 residues long. Looked up from germline, CDR1 is SGDLS and CDR2 is YYNGEE. J gave up 7 bases and V 4 bases, and 13 bases lay outside the gene matches. This CDR3 reads CASSPSGGSSYNEQYF. As DNA, the CDR3 is TGTGCCAGCAGCCCTAGCGGGGGGAGCTCCTACAATGAGCAGTACTTC.

The chain's CDR3 is CSGKGQVFRAGANVLTF. The CDR3 nucleotides read TGCAGTGGAAAAGGGCAGGTCTTTAGGGCTGGGGCCAACGTCCTGACTTTC. The chain uses TRBV20-1 and TRBJ2-6, with unresolved D. Per germline, CDR1 DFQATT and CDR2 SNEGSKA (reference sequence). The CDR3 is made up of 17 amino acids. Deletions cut 7 bases from V and 2 bases from J, with 21 bases between.

The sample holds many counts of this clonotype. CDR3 sequence: CASTHYGLTGGNEQFF. The CDR3 bases are TGTGCCAGCACCCACTACGGACTGACAGGGGGCAATGAGCAGTTCTTC. The chain employs TRBV6-2 or TRBV6-3 and TRBJ2-1; TRBD1 agrees at 9 bases. Germline assignment: CDR1 MNHEY and CDR2 SVGEGT. This CDR3 contains 16 residues. V trimming: 7 bases; J trimming: 6 bases; junction bases outside the gene matches: 13.